Each of the 18 T cell receptor beta chains below was sequenced from the same sample in a study of T cell responses to AZD1222 COVID-19 vaccine. The data were produced by immunoSEQ multiplex PCR, yet TCRdb's version contains in-frame clones alone and is incomplete. The repertoire holds under 70,000 clones, with more than 65% as singletons. Sequencing used peripheral blood, obtained on day 0 of MenACWY control vaccination. Receptors were obtained from an adult in good health.

The chain carries TRBV3-1 (or the pseudogene TRBV3-2) and TRBJ2-7; 11 positions agree with TRBD2. Germline V gives CDR1 LGHDT, CDR2 YNNKEL (reference sequence). This CDR3 region has 15 residues. Unmatched junction bases numbered 3, after V lost 3 bases and J lost 2 bases. CDR3 region: CASSHSGGGAYEQYF. The CDR3, as DNA: TGTGCCAGCAGCCATAGCGGGGGGGGCGCCTACGAGCAGTACTTC.

V is TRBV30 and J is TRBJ1-1, with a tentative D call TRBD1 (6 bases). V was cut by 3 bases and J by 1 base, with 12 bases left in between. The CDR3 runs 14 residues. Germline V CDR1 and CDR2: GTSNPN, SVGIG (reference sequence). CDR3 loop: CAWSRGGRNTEAFF. DNA of the CDR3: TGTGCCTGGAGCAGGGGCGGACGGAACACTGAAGCTTTCTTT.

The chain carries TRBV4-1 and TRBJ1-1; tentative D call: TRBD1 (6 bases). V was pared by 4 bases and J by 5 bases, with 14 bases between. Germline V gene sequence: CDR1 MGHRA, CDR2 YSYEKL. The CDR3 is made up of 14 amino acids. The CDR3 sequence is CASSLYDQGTEAFF. Written as DNA, the CDR3 is TGCGCCAGCAGCCTATACGACCAGGGGACTGAAGCTTTCTTT.

This chain links TRBV29-1 with TRBJ1-2; D is perhaps TRBD1 (6 bases). Germline V gives CDR1 SQVTM, CDR2 ANQGSEA. The CDR3 has 11 amino acids. The V end was cut by 4 bases, the J end by 10 bases, with 13 bases between. CDR3 DNA sequence: TGCAGCGTTGGGGGGGCGAGTGACTACACCTTC. Its protein is CSVGGASDYTF. Filled out from reference TRBV29-1 and TRBJ1-2, the complete variable domain reads SAVISQKPSRDICQRGTSLTIQCQVDSQVTMMFWYRQQPGQSLTLIATANQGSEATYESGFVIDKFPISRPNLTFSTLTVSNMSPEDSSIYLCSVGGASDYTFGSGTRLTVV.

The chain links TRBV20-1 to TRBJ1-5; possibly TRBD1 for D (5 bases). V was pared by 4 bases and J by 3 bases, with 10 bases between. Germline assignment: CDR1 DFQATT and CDR2 SNEGSKA (reference sequence). CDR3 length: 13 amino acids. CDR3 protein: CSATDSNNQPQHF. The DNA of the CDR3 is TGCAGTGCTACTGACAGTAACAATCAGCCCCAGCATTTT.

The chain combines TRBV6-5 with TRBJ1-1; TRBD1 is a possible D gene (5 bases). This CDR3 is built from 14 residues. Per germline, CDR1 MNHEY and CDR2 SVGAGI. The V end was cut by 6 bases, the J end by 3 bases, with 14 bases between. The CDR3 DNA reads TGTGCCAGCAGCCTACAGTGGGGGGACACTGAAGCTTTCTTT. Translating it yields CASSLQWGDTEAFF.

J is TRBJ1-1 and V is TRBV27; D possibly corresponds to TRBD1 (6 bases). The ends were cut back, 2 bases at V and 7 bases at J, with 14 bases in the middle. The germline CDR1 and CDR2 sequences are MNHEY and SMNVEV (reference sequence). The CDR3 has 14 amino acids. The CDR3 reads CASSLLGTPGEAFF. In DNA, the CDR3 is TGTGCCAGCAGTTTACTCGGGACACCTGGTGAAGCTTTCTTT.

The chain uses TRBV3-1 (or the pseudogene TRBV3-2) and TRBJ1-1; 7 nucleotides agree with TRBD1. CDR3 length: 13 residues. CDR1 is LGHDT and CDR2 is YNNKEL in the germline V gene (reference sequence). The junction had 3 bases not matched to a gene; V was cut back by 4 bases and J by 4 bases. The CDR3 spells CASSRPGGTEAFF. The CDR3 coding sequence is TGTGCCAGCAGCCGTCCAGGGGGCACTGAAGCTTTCTTT.

The rearrangement uses TRBV7-2 and TRBJ1-2; 9 bases line up with TRBD1. This CDR3 is 15 amino acids long. The V and J ends lost 0 bases and 7 bases, in that order; junction bases with no gene match: 6. Germline-derived CDR1 and CDR2 are SGHTA and FQGNSA. CDR3 region: CASSLAGQGRAGYTF. CDR3 nucleotides: TGTGCCAGCAGCTTAGCTGGACAGGGGAGAGCTGGCTACACCTTC.

The genes are TRBV6-1 and TRBJ2-3, with D possibly being TRBD1 (6 bases). The V end was cut by 0 bases, the J end by 10 bases, with 14 bases between. The germline V gene has CDR1 MNHNS and CDR2 SASEGT. The length of the CDR3 is 14 residues. This chain's CDR3 is CASSEAPGDNSQYF. The CDR3 bases are TGTGCCAGCAGTGAAGCGCCTGGGGACAATTCGCAGTATTTT.

The chain joins TRBV7-3 to TRBJ2-3; 9 positions match TRBD2. There are 17 residues in the CDR3. Trimming cost V 2 bases and J 4 bases; bases outside gene matches: 10. Per germline, CDR1 SGHTA and CDR2 FQGTGA. The CDR3 reads CASSLGTSGLSADTQYF. The CDR3 region has the DNA TGTGCCAGCAGCTTAGGTACTAGCGGGCTGAGTGCAGATACGCAGTATTTT.

This chain joins TRBV2 and TRBJ2-2, with TRBD2 matching over 11 bases. The CDR3 is 15 residues long. Unmatched junction bases numbered 5, after V lost 7 bases and J lost 4 bases. CDR1 is SNHLY, CDR2 FYNNEI, per germline. This chain's CDR3 is CASTGLAGGTGELFF. The CDR3 DNA is TGTGCCAGCACAGGACTAGCGGGTGGCACCGGGGAGCTGTTTTTT.

A single count supports this clone. The chain has TRBV6-5 and TRBJ1-3; D gene uncertain. CDR3 length equals 12 residues. CDR1 is MNHEY and CDR2 is SVGAGI in the germline V gene. V dropped 11 bases and J dropped 8 bases, with 16 bases sitting between them. The CDR3 region is CACRPGKDTIYF. The CDR3 coding sequence is TGTGCCTGCCGCCCGGGGAAGGACACCATATATTTT.

This chain uses TRBV30 with TRBJ2-7, with D hard to call. The CDR3 extends over 13 amino acids. Looked up from germline, CDR1 is GTSNPN and CDR2 is SVGIG (reference sequence). V lost 2 bases and J lost 7, with 15 bases in between. The CDR3, as DNA: TGTGCCTGGAGTTGGTCAGGATTGGGAGAGCAGTACTTC. It codes for CAWSWSGLGEQYF.

This chain connects TRBV2 to TRBJ1-6; D gene unclear. The germline V gene has CDR1 SNHLY and CDR2 FYNNEI. The CDR3 consists of 12 residues. V shed 4 bases and J shed 9 bases, with 7 bases lying between them. CDR3 coding DNA: TGTGCCAGCAGTGGGGCAGCTTCACCCCTCCACTTT. It codes for CASSGAASPLHF.

The chain has TRBV7-8 and TRBJ2-2, with TRBD1 identical over 8 bases. This CDR3 is 14 amino acids long. Germline CDR1 reads SGHVS; CDR2 reads FQNEAQ. The J segment lost 5 bases and the V segment lost 5 bases, leaving 4 bases of the junction unmatched. CDR3: CASSRTGITGELFF. As DNA, the CDR3 is TGTGCCAGCAGCCGGACAGGGATAACCGGGGAGCTGTTTTTT.

V and J are TRBV4-1 and TRBJ2-4; TRBD1 aligns across 9 bases. CDR1 MGHRA and CDR2 YSYEKL come from the germline V gene. This CDR3 has 17 residues. The V segment lost 1 base and the J segment 3 bases; nucleotides outside the gene matches: 7. CDR3: CASSQVNRGLGKNIQYF. The CDR3 DNA reads as TGCGCCAGCAGCCAAGTTAACAGGGGGCTTGGCAAAAACATTCAGTACTTC.

The V call is TRBV5-1, the J call TRBJ1-6; D remains unclear. Germline-derived CDR1 and CDR2 are SGHRS and YFSETQ. The CDR3 is 13 amino acids. V was clipped by 0 bases and J by 7 bases, with 5 bases between them. Here the CDR3 DNA reads TGCGCCAGCAGCTTGGGGCCCAATTCACCCCTCCACTTT. It yields the protein CASSLGPNSPLHF.